The next 14 T cell receptor beta chains were all read from a single sample in a study of CD8 T cells in ankylosing spondylitis. Study-wide results and limits: A TCR beta motif made of several highly homologous variants seemed typical of ankylosing spondylitis blood.

TCRdb recomputed calls from the 5' RACE reads with MiXCR, one row per CDR3 protein. The sample yields over 600,000 distinct CDR3 sequences, under 20% seen once. Antigen specificity for these receptors is unknown. Sample: blood, either unsorted or a sorted T cell fraction (not recorded which). Source of these receptors: a male donor with ankylosing spondylitis.

The chain has TRBV12-3 or TRBV12-4 and TRBJ2-7; either TRBD1 or TRBD2 may fit D (6 bases each). Trimming removed 8 bases at V and 2 bases at J, with 19 bases between. This CDR3 contains 15 residues. The CDR3 nucleotides read TGTGCCAGCCAAATGGGACTTCAGGGGCCCTACGAGCAGTACTTC. Encoded protein: CASQMGLQGPYEQYF.

The V call is TRBV28, the J call TRBJ2-7, with TRBD2 as a possible D gene (6 bases). Germline-derived CDR1 and CDR2 are MDHEN and SYDVKM. The CDR3 has 14 residues. Trimming shortened V by 4 bases and J by 6 bases, and 16 bases separated the two germline ends. The CDR3 region is CASSSTSMGGEQYF. DNA for the CDR3: TGTGCCAGCAGTTCTACCTCCATGGGAGGCGAGCAGTACTTC.

This clonotype turned up a few times. The gene calls are TRBV27 and TRBJ2-1; D may correspond to TRBD1 or TRBD2 (5 bases each). The CDR3 is made up of 16 amino acids. Germline CDR1 reads MNHEY; CDR2 reads SMNVEV (reference sequence). V dropped 3 bases and J dropped 4 bases, with 16 bases sitting between them. Here the CDR3 DNA reads TGTGCCAGCAGTTTCTCCCTGGGGGACCCGTACAATGAGCAGTTCTTC. Protein product: CASSFSLGDPYNEQFF.

J is TRBJ1-2 and V is TRBV14; D is uncertain. Per the germline V gene, CDR1 is SGHDN and CDR2 is FVKESK. The CDR3 covers 12 residues. V gave up 0 bases and J gave up 9 bases, with 8 bases separating them. This chain's CDR3 is CASSQDTSSYTF. The DNA for the CDR3 is TGTGCCAGCAGCCAAGATACAAGTAGCTACACCTTC.

There are a few counts of this clonotype. The V call is TRBV28, the J call TRBJ2-3, with D possibly being TRBD2 (6 bases). Trimming left V 6 bases short and J 2 bases short, with 21 bases between. The CDR3 length is 17 residues. CDR1 is MDHEN, CDR2 SYDVKM, per germline. The CDR3 protein is CASRLSGAGRVTDTQYF. As DNA, the CDR3 is TGTGCCAGCAGGCTTAGTGGGGCGGGACGAGTCACAGATACGCAGTATTTT. Together with reference TRBV28 and TRBJ2-3, the CDR3 gives the full variable domain: DVKVTQSSRYLVKRTGEKVFLECVQDMDHENMFWYRQDPGLGLRLIYFSYDVKMKEKGDIPEGYSVSREKKERFSLILESASTNQTSMYLCASRLSGAGRVTDTQYFGPGTRLTVL.

This clonotype turned up a few times. The chain links TRBV29-1 to TRBJ2-3; no clear D. V lost 3 bases, J lost 2 bases, and 12 bases lay in between. The CDR3 extends over 14 amino acids. CDR1 is SQVTM and CDR2 is ANQGSEA in the germline V gene. The CDR3 nucleotides read TGCAGCGTTGATCGCGAGCAAATCACAGATACGCAGTATTTT. It codes for CSVDREQITDTQYF.

The V and J genes are TRBV7-2 and TRBJ2-3; D is unresolved. V lost 0 bases and J 6 bases, leaving 7 bases between the germline ends. Germline V CDR1 and CDR2: SGHTA, FQGNSA. There are 13 residues in the CDR3. The CDR3 loop reads CASSLALGDTQYF. The CDR3 DNA reads as TGTGCCAGCAGCTTAGCGTTAGGGGATACGCAGTATTTT.

This clonotype came up a few times. This chain links TRBV18 with TRBJ2-1; D is tentatively TRBD1 or TRBD2 (5 bases each). The CDR3 covers 15 residues. V lost 5 bases and J lost 6, with 17 bases in between. Germline-derived CDR1 and CDR2 are KGHSH and LQKENI. The CDR3 coding sequence is TGTGCCAGCTCATTCGCCGGGACCTCAATCAATGAGCAGTTCTTC. It translates to CASSFAGTSINEQFF. The full variable domain, with the rest looked up from reference TRBV18 and TRBJ2-1, is NAGVMQNPRHLVRRRGQEARLRCSPMKGHSHVYWYRQLPEEGLKFMVYLQKENIIDESGMPKERFSAEFPKEGPSILRIQQVVRGDSAAYFCASSFAGTSINEQFFGPGTRLTVL.

The count of this clonotype is one. The chain joins TRBV2 to TRBJ2-1, with unresolved D. Trimming removed 2 bases from V and 7 bases from J, with 12 bases in between. The germline V gene has CDR1 SNHLY and CDR2 FYNNEI. This CDR3 spans 14 amino acids. The DNA for the CDR3 is TGTGCCAGCAGTGAACCGGGCCCGCCGAATGAGCAGTTCTTC. Protein: CASSEPGPPNEQFF.

The genes are TRBV5-1 and TRBJ2-1, with 9 bases aligning to TRBD2. Germline CDR1 and CDR2: SGHRS and YFSETQ. The CDR3 spans 16 residues. V gave up 0 bases and J gave up 6 bases; unmatched junction bases: 7. Written as DNA, the CDR3 is TGCGCCAGCAGCTTGGAAGGCGGGGGGGCCCCCAATGAGCAGTTCTTC. It is translated as CASSLEGGGAPNEQFF.

The CDR3 coding sequence is TGCGCCAGCAGCCCCGACAGGGCACGGGGCACAGATACGCAGTATTTT. Translated, it gives CASSPDRARGTDTQYF. The J gene is TRBJ2-3, the V gene TRBV4-1; TRBD1 agrees at 7 bases. Germline V gene sequence: CDR1 MGHRA, CDR2 YSYEKL. J lost 1 base, V lost 4 bases, and 8 bases had no gene match. This CDR3 comprises 16 residues.

This clonotype was counted at least ten times. J is TRBJ1-2 and V is TRBV20-1; D perhaps matches TRBD1 (5 bases). The CDR3 covers 15 residues. V lost 3 bases, J lost 4 bases, and 18 bases lay in between. Germline V lookup: CDR1 DFQATT, CDR2 SNEGSKA (reference sequence). The CDR3 bases are TGCAGTGCTAGTCCCAACTCTCCCCAGGGCTATGGCTACACCTTC. Translating gives CSASPNSPQGYGYTF.

The chain has TRBV2 and TRBJ2-3; no definite D call. Trimming left V 4 bases short and J 5 bases short, with 13 bases between. The CDR3 spans 14 residues. CDR1 and CDR2 from the germline V gene are SNHLY and FYNNEI. The CDR3 nucleotides read TGTGCCAGCAGTGCAATGGGGTTGGGAGATACGCAGTATTTT. It encodes CASSAMGLGDTQYF.

The chain carries TRBV25-1 and TRBJ2-4; 8 bases agree with TRBD1. Germline V gene sequence: CDR1 MGHDK, CDR2 SYGVNS. Trimming at V came to 6 bases and at J to 6 bases, leaving 7 bases not matched to a gene. The CDR3 is 14 residues long. The CDR3 DNA reads TGTGCCAGCAGCAAGCAGGGGGCGGGAAACATTCAGTACTTC. Protein: CASSKQGAGNIQYF.